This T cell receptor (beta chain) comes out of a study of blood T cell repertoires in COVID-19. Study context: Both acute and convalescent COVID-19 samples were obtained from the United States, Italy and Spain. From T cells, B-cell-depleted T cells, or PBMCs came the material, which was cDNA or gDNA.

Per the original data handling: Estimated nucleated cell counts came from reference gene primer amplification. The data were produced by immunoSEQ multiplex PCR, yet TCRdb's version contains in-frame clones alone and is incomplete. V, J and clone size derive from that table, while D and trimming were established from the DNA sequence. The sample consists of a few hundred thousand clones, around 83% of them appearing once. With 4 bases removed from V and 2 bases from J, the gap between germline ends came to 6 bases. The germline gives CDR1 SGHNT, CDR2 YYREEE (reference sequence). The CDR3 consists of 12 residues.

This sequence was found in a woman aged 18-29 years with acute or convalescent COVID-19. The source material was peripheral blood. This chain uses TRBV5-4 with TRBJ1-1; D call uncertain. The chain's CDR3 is CASSNRNTEAFF. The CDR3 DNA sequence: TGTGCCAGCAGCAATAGAAACACTGAAGCTTTCTTT.